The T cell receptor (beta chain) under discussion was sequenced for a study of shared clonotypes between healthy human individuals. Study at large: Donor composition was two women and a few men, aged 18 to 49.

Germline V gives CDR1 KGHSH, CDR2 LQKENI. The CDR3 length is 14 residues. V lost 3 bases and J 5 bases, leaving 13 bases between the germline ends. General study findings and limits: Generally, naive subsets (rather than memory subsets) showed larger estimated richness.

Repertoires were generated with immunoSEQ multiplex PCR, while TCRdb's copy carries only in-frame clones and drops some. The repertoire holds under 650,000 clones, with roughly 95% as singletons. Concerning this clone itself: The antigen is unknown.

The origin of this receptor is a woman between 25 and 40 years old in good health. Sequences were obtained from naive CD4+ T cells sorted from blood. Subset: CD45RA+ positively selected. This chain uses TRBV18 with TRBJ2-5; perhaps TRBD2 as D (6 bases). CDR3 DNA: TGTGCCAGCTCACCCGGGCTAGGAGGGGAGACCCAGTACTTC. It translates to CASSPGLGGETQYF.